The next 11 T cell receptor beta chains were all read from a single sample in a study of T cell responses to AZD1222 COVID-19 vaccine. Generated by immunoSEQ multiplex PCR, the TCRdb table keeps only in-frame clones and is missing some. The repertoire consists of about 160,000 clones, with 85% to 95% occurring once and the leading ten covering approximately 4.6%. The sample consisted of peripheral blood, taken 28 days after the second AZD1222 dose. These receptors were taken from an adult who received the AZD1222 COVID-19 vaccine.

CDR3 loop: CASVGGRAHGELFF. In nucleotides, the CDR3 is TGTGCCAGCGTAGGCGGGAGGGCCCACGGGGAGCTGTTTTTT. The genes are TRBV2 and TRBJ2-2, with 9 bases aligning to TRBD2. Germline V lookup: CDR1 SNHLY, CDR2 FYNNEI. The CDR3 extends over 14 amino acids. Trimming at V came to 8 bases and at J to 7 bases, leaving 8 bases not matched to a gene. The full variable domain, rest sourced from reference TRBV2 and TRBJ2-2, is EPEVTQTPSHQVTQMGQEVILRCVPISNHLYFYWYRQILGQKVEFLVSFYNNEISEKSEIFDDQFSVERPDGSNFTLKIRSTKLEDSAMYFCASVGGRAHGELFFGEGSRLTVL.

The chain is built from TRBV6-5 and TRBJ2-1; D is ambiguous. The length of the CDR3 is 15 residues. Germline V gives CDR1 MNHEY, CDR2 SVGAGI. V was cut by 7 bases and J by 0 bases, with 13 bases left in between. CDR3 region: CASTRTSSSYNEQFF. The CDR3 nucleotides are TGTGCCAGCACGAGAACTTCGAGCTCCTACAATGAGCAGTTCTTC.

The table lists this clone with a count of one. This chain links TRBV3-1 (or the pseudogene TRBV3-2) with TRBJ2-7; 10 bases fit TRBD1. The length of the CDR3 is 17 residues. After removal of 4 bases from V and 6 bases from J, the junction contained 15 bases not matched to a gene. The germline CDR1 and CDR2 sequences are LGHDT and YNNKEL (reference sequence). The CDR3 nucleotides read TGTGCCAGCAGCCCATGGACAGGGGGTATGGGACCGAGCGAGCAGTACTTC. Protein: CASSPWTGGMGPSEQYF.

V is TRBV5-1 and J is TRBJ1-2; tentative D call: TRBD1 (5 bases). The germline V and J ends were trimmed by 5 bases and 6 bases, with 11 bases remaining between them. CDR1 and CDR2 from the germline V gene are SGHRS and YFSETQ. This CDR3 is built from 12 residues. CDR3 loop: CASRRDSDGYTF. In DNA, the CDR3 is TGCGCCAGCAGACGGGACTCCGATGGCTACACCTTC.

The rearrangement links TRBV11-2 to TRBJ1-6, with a weak D call TRBD1 (6 bases). Germline assignment: CDR1 SGHAT and CDR2 FQNNGV. Trimming took 3 bases from V and 8 from J, leaving 11 bases between them. The length of the CDR3 is 14 residues. The CDR3 here is CASSFNNRDSPLHF. Written as DNA, the CDR3 is TGTGCCAGCAGCTTCAACAACAGGGATTCACCCCTCCACTTT.

V usage is TRBV10-3 and J usage is TRBJ2-2; no reliable D call. Germline loops: CDR1 ENHRY, CDR2 SYGVKD. Trimming removed 2 bases at V and 7 bases at J, with 14 bases between. CDR3 length: 15 amino acids. CDR3 amino acids: CAISERPTMVGELFF. CDR3 bases: TGTGCCATCAGTGAGAGGCCCACGATGGTCGGGGAGCTGTTTTTT.

The J gene is TRBJ2-5, the V gene TRBV7-9, with D possibly matching TRBD1 (5 bases). The germline CDR1 and CDR2 sequences are SEHNR and FQNEAQ (reference sequence). Trimming removed 1 base from V and 2 bases from J, with 8 bases in between. The CDR3 is 14 amino acids. This chain's CDR3 is CASSLVQAQETQYF. The CDR3, as DNA: TGTGCCAGCAGCTTAGTACAGGCGCAAGAGACCCAGTACTTC.

The CDR3 here is CASSSPQGTGELFF. The CDR3 DNA sequence: TGTGCCAGCAGCTCCCCCCAGGGCACCGGGGAGCTGTTTTTT. The gene calls are TRBV27 and TRBJ2-2, with D perhaps TRBD1 (5 bases). Trimming left V 6 bases short and J 4 bases short, with 12 bases between. Germline V gives CDR1 MNHEY, CDR2 SMNVEV (reference sequence). The CDR3 is made up of 14 amino acids.

The count of this clone is one. The chain is built from TRBV7-8 and TRBJ2-2; tentatively, D is TRBD2 (6 bases). Germline assignment: CDR1 SGHVS and CDR2 FQNEAQ. Trimming took 8 bases from V and 3 from J, leaving 19 bases between them. This CDR3 has 16 residues. The CDR3 spells CASEGTSLTYTGELFF. In nucleotides, the CDR3 is TGTGCCAGCGAGGGGACTTCCCTTACCTACACCGGGGAGCTGTTTTTT.

The chain links TRBV27 to TRBJ2-5; 9 bases are a match to TRBD2. The V gene end was trimmed by 2 bases and the J gene end by 1 base; junction bases not matched to a gene: 14. The CDR3 totals 19 residues. In germline, CDR1 is MNHEY, CDR2 SMNVEV (reference sequence). CDR3 amino acids: CASSLAHRLADSTQETQYF. CDR3 bases: TGTGCCAGCAGTTTAGCCCATCGACTAGCGGACAGCACCCAAGAGACCCAGTACTTC.

This clone was seen once. This chain connects TRBV12-3 or TRBV12-4 to TRBJ2-2; D gene unclear. The CDR3 covers 12 residues. V lost 8 bases and J lost 4, with 8 bases in between. As DNA, the CDR3 is TGTGCCAGCCACCCCCCCACCGGGGAGCTGTTTTTT. Translation gives CASHPPTGELFF.